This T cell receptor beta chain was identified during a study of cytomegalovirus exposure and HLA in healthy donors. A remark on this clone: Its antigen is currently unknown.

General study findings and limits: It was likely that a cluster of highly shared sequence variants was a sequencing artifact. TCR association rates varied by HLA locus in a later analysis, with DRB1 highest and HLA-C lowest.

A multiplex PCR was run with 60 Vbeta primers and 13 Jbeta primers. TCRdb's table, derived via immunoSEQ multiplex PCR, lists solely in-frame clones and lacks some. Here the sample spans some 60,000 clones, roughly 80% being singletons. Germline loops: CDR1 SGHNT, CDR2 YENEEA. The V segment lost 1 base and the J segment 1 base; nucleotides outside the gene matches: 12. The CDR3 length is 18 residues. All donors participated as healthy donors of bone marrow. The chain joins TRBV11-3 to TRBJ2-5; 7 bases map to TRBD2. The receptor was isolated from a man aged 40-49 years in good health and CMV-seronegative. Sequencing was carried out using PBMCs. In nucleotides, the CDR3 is TGTGCCAGCAGCTTAGGTCATGGGGGGGAAGTTTCCCAAGAGACCCAGTACTTC. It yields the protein CASSLGHGGEVSQETQYF.